Sequencing of this TCR beta chain was carried out in a study of blood T cell repertoires in COVID-19. Study in general: PBMCs, B-cell-depleted T cells, or T cells were the source of the cDNA or gDNA that made up the material.

With V trimmed by 5 bases and J by 4 bases, 4 bases remained unmatched. Germline CDR1 is MNHEY and CDR2 is SVGEGT. The CDR3 consists of 14 residues. This study enrolled people aged 18 to 89 from about two dozen US geographic areas. Participant-given clinical history determined each cohort assignment. Using immunoSEQ multiplex PCR, the repertoire was profiled, and TCRdb retains in-frame clones only, with some absent. The sample lists fewer than 200,000 clones, approximately 80% seen once, with roughly 5% in the top ten. V is TRBV6-2 or TRBV6-3 and J is TRBJ2-3; 9 nucleotides agree with TRBD1. The receptor was derived from a woman in her fifties or sixties with acute COVID-19. The sample comprised PBMCs or T cells enriched from blood (not recorded which). CDR3 DNA sequence: TGTGCCAGCAGTGACAGGGGGTTCGCAGATACGCAGTATTTT. This translates into CASSDRGFADTQYF.